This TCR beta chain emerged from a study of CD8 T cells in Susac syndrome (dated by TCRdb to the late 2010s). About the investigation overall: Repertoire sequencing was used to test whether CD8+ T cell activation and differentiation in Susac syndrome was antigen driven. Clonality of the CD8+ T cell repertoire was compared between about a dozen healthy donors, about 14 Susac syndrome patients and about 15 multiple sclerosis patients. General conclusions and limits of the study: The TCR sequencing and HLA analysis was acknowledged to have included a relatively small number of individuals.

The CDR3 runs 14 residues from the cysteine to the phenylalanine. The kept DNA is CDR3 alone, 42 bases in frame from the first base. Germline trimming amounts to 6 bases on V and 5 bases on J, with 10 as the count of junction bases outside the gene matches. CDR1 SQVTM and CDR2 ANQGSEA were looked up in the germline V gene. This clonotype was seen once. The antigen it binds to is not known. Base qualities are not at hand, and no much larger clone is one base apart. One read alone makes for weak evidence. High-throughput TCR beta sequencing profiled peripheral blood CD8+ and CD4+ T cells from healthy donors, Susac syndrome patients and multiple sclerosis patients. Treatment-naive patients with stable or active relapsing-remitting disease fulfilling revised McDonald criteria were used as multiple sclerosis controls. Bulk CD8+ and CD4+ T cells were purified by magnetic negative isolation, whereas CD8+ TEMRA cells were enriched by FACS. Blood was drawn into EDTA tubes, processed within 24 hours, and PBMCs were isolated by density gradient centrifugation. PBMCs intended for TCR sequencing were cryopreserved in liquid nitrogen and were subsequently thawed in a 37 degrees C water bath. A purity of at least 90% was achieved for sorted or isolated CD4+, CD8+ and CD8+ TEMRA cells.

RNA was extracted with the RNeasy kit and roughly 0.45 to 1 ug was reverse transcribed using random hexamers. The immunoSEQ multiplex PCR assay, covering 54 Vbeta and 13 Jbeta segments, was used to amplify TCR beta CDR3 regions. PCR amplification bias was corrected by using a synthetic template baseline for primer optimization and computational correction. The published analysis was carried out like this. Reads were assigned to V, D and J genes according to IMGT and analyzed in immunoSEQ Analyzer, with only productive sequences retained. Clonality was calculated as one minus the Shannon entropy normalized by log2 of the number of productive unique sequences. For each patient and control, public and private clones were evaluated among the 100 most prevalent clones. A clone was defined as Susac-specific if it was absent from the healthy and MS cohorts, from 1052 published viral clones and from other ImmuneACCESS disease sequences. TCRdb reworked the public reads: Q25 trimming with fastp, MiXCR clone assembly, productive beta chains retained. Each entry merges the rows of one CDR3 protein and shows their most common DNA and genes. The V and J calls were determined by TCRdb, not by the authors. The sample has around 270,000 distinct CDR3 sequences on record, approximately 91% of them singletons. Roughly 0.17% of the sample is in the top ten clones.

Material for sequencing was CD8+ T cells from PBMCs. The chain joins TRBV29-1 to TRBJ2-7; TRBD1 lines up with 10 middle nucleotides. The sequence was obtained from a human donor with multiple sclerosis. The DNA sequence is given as TGCAGCGTGCCGTGGGGGACAGGGGAGCACGAGCAGTACTTC. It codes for CSVPWGTGEHEQYF.